Listed below are T cell receptor beta chains from one sample, sequenced in a study of regulatory T cells in long-lasting Graves disease. One entry per CDR3 protein results from TCRdb running MiXCR on the multiplex PCR reads. This sample has fewer than 450,000 distinct CDR3 sequences, with roughly 20% found just once. Sequenced material: peripheral blood mononuclear cells (PBMCs), taken when the disease was refractory, from a patient treated with antithyroid drugs. The receptors stem from a female donor with Graves disease. The CDR3 runs from the conserved cysteine through the conserved F or W. A D gene is named only where the DNA matches it firmly. Expanded clones get a size class; other rows say once, few or many, or leave the size out.

J,size,V,D,DNA,CDR3
TRBJ1-1,many,TRBV12-3/TRBV12-4,-,TGTGCCAGCAGTCCACGGACGGAAATGAACACTGAAGCTTTCTTT,CASSPRTEMNTEAFF
TRBJ2-2,-,TRBV20-1,TRBD1,TGCAGTGCTAGAGATGAGGGACAGGGGACCGGGGAGCTGTTTTTT,CSARDEGQGTGELFF
TRBJ2-1,-,TRBV7-9,TRBD2,TGTGCCAGCAGCTTAGAGCTAGCGGGAGCCTATGAGCAGTTCTTC,CASSLELAGAYEQFF
TRBJ2-7,many,TRBV20-1,-,TGCAGTGCCCCGGGACTGCCGTTTTACGAGCAGTACTTC,CSAPGLPFYEQYF
TRBJ2-3,-,TRBV20-1,-,TGCAGTGCTAGTCCCATAGCAGATACGCAGTATTTT,CSASPIADTQYF
TRBJ2-7,-,TRBV11-2,TRBD1,TGTGCCAGCAGAAGACCGGGACAGGGCCCCTACGAGCAGTACTTC,CASRRPGQGPYEQYF
TRBJ2-7,-,TRBV19,-,TGTGCCAGTAGTATAGTAGCGGAGCCCTCCTACGAGCAGTACTTC,CASSIVAEPSYEQYF
TRBJ1-4,many,TRBV20-1,TRBD1,TGCAGTGCCGCACCCCCGGGACAGGGCTGGGAAAAACTGTTTTTT,CSAAPPGQGWEKLFF
TRBJ2-7,-,TRBV6-1,-,TGTGCCACCGACGGGGGTCGCGTCTCCTACGAGCAGTACTTC,CATDGGRVSYEQYF
TRBJ2-7,-,TRBV10-2,TRBD1,TGCGCCAGCCAGGGGGACAGGGTATACGAGCAGTACTTC,CASQGDRVYEQYF
TRBJ1-1,few,TRBV5-1,-,TGCGCCAGCAGCGCAGGAACAGGGCTAAGCACTGAAGCTTTCTTT,CASSAGTGLSTEAFF
TRBJ2-7,few,TRBV27,-,TGTGCCAGCCGAGGGTCGGGCAGCTACGAGCAGTACTTC,CASRGSGSYEQYF
TRBJ2-7,few,TRBV20-1,TRBD1,TGCAGTGCTAGAGGGGACAGGGGGACCTACGAGCAGTACTTC,CSARGDRGTYEQYF
TRBJ2-7,many,TRBV28,TRBD1,TGTGCCAGCAAGAGGGGGCAGAGGGTCTACGAGCAGTACTTC,CASKRGQRVYEQYF
TRBJ2-2,many,TRBV7-2,-,TGTGCCAGCAGCTTAGCTTTACATACCGGGGAGCTGTTTTTT,CASSLALHTGELFF
TRBJ2-2,few,TRBV12-3/TRBV12-4,-,TGTGCCAGCAGTTTAGGGGGCGGATTGGCCGGGGAGCTGTTTTTT,CASSLGGGLAGELFF
TRBJ2-2,many,TRBV28,-,TGTGCCAGCAGTATTAGGACAGAGCTCACCGGGGAGCTGTTTTTT,CASSIRTELTGELFF
TRBJ2-1,-,TRBV7-9,TRBD2,TGTGCCAGCAGTCATCGCTTAAGCGGGAGCGGCTCCTACAATGAGCAGTTCTTC,CASSHRLSGSGSYNEQFF
TRBJ2-2,-,TRBV6-1,-,TGTGCCAGCGTGAGGGCTAGTGGCACCGGGGAGCTGTTTTTT,CASVRASGTGELFF
TRBJ2-5,many,TRBV6-1,-,TGTGCCAGCAGTGAAGGCGTAAAGGGGTACCAAGAGACCCAGTACTTC,CASSEGVKGYQETQYF
TRBJ2-7,-,TRBV30,-,TGTGCCTGGAGTGTTTTGAGATACGAGCAGTACTTC,CAWSVLRYEQYF
TRBJ2-2,-,TRBV18,-,TGTGCCAGCTCACCCCCGGAACGGAAGAACACCGGGGAGCTGTTTTTT,CASSPPERKNTGELFF
TRBJ2-5,few,TRBV13,-,TGTGCCAGCAGCTACCTGGTACAAGAGACCCAGTACTTC,CASSYLVQETQYF
TRBJ1-3,few,TRBV14,-,TGTGCCAGCAGCCAAGATTGGGGAAACACCATATATTTT,CASSQDWGNTIYF
TRBJ2-7,-,TRBV5-1,TRBD1,TGCGCCAGCGCGCCCTTAGGGGGCTACCACGAGCAGTACTTC,CASAPLGGYHEQYF
TRBJ1-2,-,TRBV6-1,-,TGTGCCAGCAGTATGACGGACCGAGGCTATGGCTACACCTTC,CASSMTDRGYGYTF
TRBJ1-2,-,TRBV5-5,-,TGTGCCAGCAGCCTGGAGGAAGGAATATACGGCTACACCTTC,CASSLEEGIYGYTF
TRBJ1-1,-,TRBV7-9,-,TGTGCCAGCAGCTTAGAGGGGATCGGCAAGAACACTGAAGCTTTCTTT,CASSLEGIGKNTEAFF
TRBJ2-7,few,TRBV10-3,-,TGTGCCATCAGTGTACCGCCCGGGGCGACTGTCCCGGTCGAGCAGTACTTC,CAISVPPGATVPVEQYF
TRBJ2-4,-,TRBV25-1,TRBD1,TGTGCCAGCAGTGAGCCGTCGAGGGGGCGCGGAAACATTCAGTACTTC,CASSEPSRGRGNIQYF
TRBJ2-7,many,TRBV2,-,TGTGCCAGCAGTGTTCAGGGGACGAACTACGAGCAGTACTTC,CASSVQGTNYEQYF
TRBJ2-5,few,TRBV3-1,-,TGTGCCAGCAGCCGATCCCTGGGGGAGACCCAGTACTTC,CASSRSLGETQYF
TRBJ2-5,-,TRBV5-1,TRBD1,TGCGCCAGCAGCTTGGGACAGGGAGATTGGGAGACCCAGTACTTC,CASSLGQGDWETQYF
TRBJ2-5,many,TRBV2,-,TGTGCCAGCAGTGCCGAGAGCGTGGAGACCCAGTACTTC,CASSAESVETQYF
TRBJ1-5,many,TRBV2,-,TGTGCCAGCAGTGAATGGGGTGGGGCCTTGGGGCCCCAGCATTTT,CASSEWGGALGPQHF
TRBJ1-5,once,TRBV6-1,TRBD1,TGTGCCAGCAGGCCAGGGGGCTCGGGCAATCAGCCCCAGCATTTT,CASRPGGSGNQPQHF
TRBJ1-1,many,TRBV29-1,TRBD1,TGCAGCGTCAGAAACAGGGGGAACACTGAAGCTTTCTTT,CSVRNRGNTEAFF
TRBJ1-2,-,TRBV7-9,-,TGTGCCAGCACCCCAATGGAAGCCAACTATGGCTACACCTTC,CASTPMEANYGYTF
TRBJ1-5,many,TRBV19,-,TGTGCCAGTAGTATAGGAACCCCAACAGGACCCAATCAGCCCCAGCATTTT,CASSIGTPTGPNQPQHF
TRBJ2-3,-,TRBV12-3/TRBV12-4,-,TGTGCCAGCAGTTTTGGGGATACGCAGTATTTT,CASSFGDTQYF
TRBJ2-2,-,TRBV6-5,TRBD2,TGTGCCAGCAGTTACCCGGCGGGGGGTAGTACCGGGGAGCTGTTTTTT,CASSYPAGGSTGELFF
TRBJ2-1,few,TRBV18,-,TGTGCCAGCTCACCTTGGCTCGCCCTCGGGAATGAGCAGTTCTTC,CASSPWLALGNEQFF
TRBJ2-1,-,TRBV6-4,-,TGTGCCAGCAGTGACTCACCCCACAATGAGCAGTTCTTC,CASSDSPHNEQFF
TRBJ1-2,many,TRBV28,-,TGTGCCAGCACGATAGCGGGGGAGAAGGGCTACACCTTC,CASTIAGEKGYTF
TRBJ2-2,many,TRBV28,TRBD2,TGTGCCAGCAGAGGGACTAGCGGGACTGTCACCGGGGAGCTGTTTTTT,CASRGTSGTVTGELFF
TRBJ2-2,many,TRBV11-1,-,TGTGCCAGCAGCCCAGGGACCGGGGAGCTGTTTTTT,CASSPGTGELFF
TRBJ1-4,few,TRBV30,TRBD1,TGTGCCTGGAGGGGGACAGGGGGCTGGAATGAAAAACTGTTTTTT,CAWRGTGGWNEKLFF
TRBJ2-2,-,TRBV5-1,-,TGCGCCAGCAGCTTGACGGGTTCGAACACCGGGGAGCTGTTTTTT,CASSLTGSNTGELFF
TRBJ2-2,-,TRBV28,-,TGTGTCAGCAGTTCGACTAGGGCCGGGGAGCTGTTTTTT,CVSSSTRAGELFF
TRBJ1-5,many,TRBV2,-,TGTGCCAGCAGTGACCCAGGACAGAGTACCCCCAGCAATCAGCCCCAGCATTTT,CASSDPGQSTPSNQPQHF
TRBJ2-1,-,TRBV12-3/TRBV12-4,-,TGTGCCAGCAGTTTAGTTCCTGACAATGAGCAGTTCTTC,CASSLVPDNEQFF
TRBJ1-5,many,TRBV19,-,TGTGCCAGTAGTTCCCTAGGCGTCCAGACTAATCAGCCCCAGCATTTT,CASSSLGVQTNQPQHF
TRBJ1-2,few,TRBV30,TRBD1,TGTGCCTGGAGTGTACAGGGAGACAGGGGTAACTATGGCTACACCTTC,CAWSVQGDRGNYGYTF
TRBJ1-1,-,TRBV6-1,-,TGTGCCAGCCGGGGGGGGCTTAGTGACACTGAAGCTTTCTTT,CASRGGLSDTEAFF
TRBJ2-5,-,TRBV10-1,TRBD1,TGCGCCAGCAGTGCTACTGGACAGGGAAAGGAGACCCAGTACTTC,CASSATGQGKETQYF
TRBJ1-1,-,TRBV2,-,TGTGCCAGCAGACCCCAGGGTGCGAACACTGAAGCTTTCTTT,CASRPQGANTEAFF
TRBJ2-3,-,TRBV6-5,-,TGTGCCAGCAGTTACCGGGCCGGAGGAGCAGATACGCAGTATTTT,CASSYRAGGADTQYF
TRBJ2-5,-,TRBV6-1,TRBD1,TGTGCCAGCAGCTCGGGACAGGGGGTTCGAGAGACCCAGTACTTC,CASSSGQGVRETQYF
TRBJ1-2,many,TRBV20-1,-,TGCAGTGCTAGTCCGAGGTCAGACTCGTGGTCGGGCTACACCTTC,CSASPRSDSWSGYTF